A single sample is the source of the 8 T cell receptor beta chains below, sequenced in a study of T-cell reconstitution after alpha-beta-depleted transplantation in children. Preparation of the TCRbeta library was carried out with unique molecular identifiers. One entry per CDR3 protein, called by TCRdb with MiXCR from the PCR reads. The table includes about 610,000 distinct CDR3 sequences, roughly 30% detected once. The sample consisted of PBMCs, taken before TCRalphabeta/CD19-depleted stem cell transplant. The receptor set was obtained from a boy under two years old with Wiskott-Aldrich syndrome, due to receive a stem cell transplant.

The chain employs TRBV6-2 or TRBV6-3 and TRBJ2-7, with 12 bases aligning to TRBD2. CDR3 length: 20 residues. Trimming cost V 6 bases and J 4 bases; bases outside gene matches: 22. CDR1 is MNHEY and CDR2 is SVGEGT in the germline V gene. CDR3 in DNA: TGTGCCAGCAGCCCGACAGGGGGAATGACTAGCGGGAGCCACCCTTACGAGCAGTACTTC. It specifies CASSPTGGMTSGSHPYEQYF.

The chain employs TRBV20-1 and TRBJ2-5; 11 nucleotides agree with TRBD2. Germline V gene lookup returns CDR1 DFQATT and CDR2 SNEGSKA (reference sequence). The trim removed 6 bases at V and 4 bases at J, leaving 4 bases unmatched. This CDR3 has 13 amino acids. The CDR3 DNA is TGCAGTGCGGCGACTAGCGGGACAGAGACCCAGTACTTC. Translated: CSAATSGTETQYF.

CDR3: CASSLVLQGEAFF. The CDR3 DNA follows: TGTGCCAGCAGCCTAGTCCTCCAGGGAGAAGCTTTCTTT. The V call is TRBV7-2, the J call TRBJ1-1; possible D gene TRBD1, 5 bases. Germline CDR1 SGHTA, CDR2 FQGNSA. Trimming shortened V by 5 bases and J by 8 bases, and 15 bases separated the two germline ends. The CDR3 spans 13 residues.

CDR3 loop: CASSPGTSVRRTQYF. The DNA of the CDR3 is TGTGCCAGCAGCCCCGGGACTAGCGTCAGGAGGACCCAGTACTTC. This chain connects TRBV28 to TRBJ2-5; 10 positions agree with TRBD2. Unmatched junction bases numbered 11, after V lost 6 bases and J lost 7 bases. There are 15 residues in the CDR3. The V gene's germline CDR1 is MDHEN and CDR2 SYDVKM.

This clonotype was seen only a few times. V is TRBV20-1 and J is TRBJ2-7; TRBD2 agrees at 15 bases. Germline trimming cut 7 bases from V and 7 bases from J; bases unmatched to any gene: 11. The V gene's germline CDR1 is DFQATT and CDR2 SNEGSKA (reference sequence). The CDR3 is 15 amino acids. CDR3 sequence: CSVPLPGLAGGEQYF. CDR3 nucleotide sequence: TGCAGTGTTCCTCTCCCGGGACTAGCGGGAGGAGAGCAGTACTTC.

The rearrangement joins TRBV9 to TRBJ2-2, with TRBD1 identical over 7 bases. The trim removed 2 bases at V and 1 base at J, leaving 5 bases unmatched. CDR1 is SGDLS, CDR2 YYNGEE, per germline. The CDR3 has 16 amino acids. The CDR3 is CASSVARDRNTGELFF. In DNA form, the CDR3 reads TGTGCCAGCAGCGTGGCCCGGGACAGGAACACCGGGGAGCTGTTTTTT.

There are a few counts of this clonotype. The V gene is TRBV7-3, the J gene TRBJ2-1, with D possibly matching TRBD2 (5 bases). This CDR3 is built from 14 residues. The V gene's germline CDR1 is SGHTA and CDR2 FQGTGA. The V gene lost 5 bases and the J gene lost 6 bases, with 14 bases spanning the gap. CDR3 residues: CASSQQPSSNEQFF. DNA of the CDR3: TGTGCCAGCAGCCAACAGCCTAGCTCCAATGAGCAGTTCTTC.

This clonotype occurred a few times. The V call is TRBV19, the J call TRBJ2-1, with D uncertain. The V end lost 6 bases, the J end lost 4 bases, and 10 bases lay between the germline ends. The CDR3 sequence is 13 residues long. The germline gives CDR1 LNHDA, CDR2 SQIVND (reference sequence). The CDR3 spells CASRDGRYNEQFF. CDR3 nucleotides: TGTGCCAGTAGAGACGGGCGGTACAATGAGCAGTTCTTC.